This T cell receptor beta chain originates from a study of blood T cell repertoires in COVID-19. Data came from immunoSEQ multiplex PCR; TCRdb stores just in-frame clones and leaves some out. In the table there are some 300,000 clones, around 90% of which are singletons. This CDR3 spans 15 amino acids. Germline CDR1 is KGHDR and CDR2 is SFDVKD. The J segment lost 5 bases and the V segment lost 4 bases, leaving 8 bases of the junction unmatched. The sample taken for sequencing was PBMCs or T cells enriched from blood (not recorded which). The origin of this receptor is a woman aged 30 to 39 who had recovered from COVID-19. The V gene is TRBV24-1, the J gene TRBJ1-2; TRBD1 aligns across 8 bases. The CDR3 reads CATSEPGQGSYGYTF. The DNA for the CDR3 is TGTGCCACCAGTGAACCCGGACAGGGAAGTTATGGCTACACCTTC.